This entry features one T cell receptor beta chain sequence. V lost 3 bases and J 3 bases, leaving 9 bases between the germline ends. The CDR3 is 14 amino acids. Germline CDR1 LNHDA, CDR2 SQIVND (reference sequence). This entry belongs to a study of blood T cell repertoires in COVID-19. Overall study context: The United States, Italy and Spain supplied acute and convalescent COVID-19 samples. T cells, B-cell-depleted T cells, or PBMCs provided the cDNA or gDNA that served as material.

Original methodology: Counts of nucleated cells, estimated from reference gene primer amplification, were obtained. Assay used: immunoSEQ multiplex PCR; TCRdb lists only in-frame clones, some missing. Clone size and V and J calls were adopted from that table, with D and trimming inferred from the DNA. The data hold about 170,000 clones, with 80% to 85% observed a single time. This TCR was recovered from an older man with active or convalescent COVID-19. Sequencing used peripheral blood. The V call is TRBV19, the J call TRBJ1-5; D is possibly TRBD1 (5 bases). CDR3 amino acids: CASSIRDFNQPQHF. The CDR3 nucleotides are TGTGCCAGTAGTATCCGGGACTTCAATCAGCCCCAGCATTTT.